A selection of T cell receptor beta chains follows, all from one sample in a study of patients and donors after allogeneic stem cell transplantation. TCRdb analysed the RT-PCR reads with MiXCR anew, one entry per CDR3 protein. The sample includes about 90,000 distinct CDR3 sequences, roughly 48% of them seen just once. The sample comprised blood, either unsorted or a sorted T cell fraction (not recorded which). These receptors were obtained from a human donor who was either an allogeneic HSCT recipient or a stem cell or donor lymphocyte infusion donor (not recorded which). It is not recorded whose cells these are; they may come from a transplant donor. The CDR3 runs from the conserved cysteine through the conserved F or W. A D gene is named only where the DNA matches it firmly. Rows give clone size only sometimes, using once, few, many, or a class for an expanded clone.

abundance	v_gene	d_gene	j_gene	CDR3nt	CDR3aa
.	TRBV20-1	TRBD1	TRBJ2-2	TGCAGTGCCGGGACAGGGGGCCACACCGGGGAGCTGTTTTTT	CSAGTGGHTGELFF
.	TRBV4-3	.	TRBJ1-5	TGCGCCAGCAGCCAAGGACAGAATAGCAATCAGCCCCAGCATTTT	CASSQGQNSNQPQHF
few	TRBV5-1	.	TRBJ2-1	TGCGCCAGCGAACGGGCCGATGGCTCCTACAATGAGCAGTTCTTC	CASERADGSYNEQFF
.	TRBV4-2	.	TRBJ2-1	TGTGCCAGCAGCCAAGAACAGTACCGGTACAATGAGCAGTTCTTC	CASSQEQYRYNEQFF
.	TRBV6-5	.	TRBJ2-6	TGTGCCAGCAGTTACATCGGGAGCTCTGGGGCCAACGTCCTGACTTTC	CASSYIGSSGANVLTF
few	TRBV15	.	TRBJ1-3	TGTGCCACCAGCAGAGATATCCTGATCTCTGGAAACACCATATATTTT	CATSRDILISGNTIYF
.	TRBV6-5	.	TRBJ1-3	TGTGCCAGCAGTTTAGCCGGAACCTCTGGAAACACCATATATTTT	CASSLAGTSGNTIYF
once	TRBV29-1	.	TRBJ1-2	TGCAGCGCTCCTCAGGTTACAGGGCAAGGCTACACCTTC	CSAPQVTGQGYTF
.	TRBV7-2	.	TRBJ1-2	TGTGCCAGCAGCTTAGATCTAGGACGCCAAAACTATGGCTACACCTTC	CASSLDLGRQNYGYTF
.	TRBV7-9	.	TRBJ1-2	TGTGCCAGCAGCTTCTCTAAAGGGCCCCCGGGAGGCTACACCTTC	CASSFSKGPPGGYTF
.	TRBV5-1	.	TRBJ1-1	TGCGCCAGCAGCTTGGGCAGTAACTACATGAACACTGAAGCTTTCTTT	CASSLGSNYMNTEAFF
.	TRBV6-5	.	TRBJ1-4	TGTGCCAGCGCCCATGACGGTACTTCAACTAATGAAAAACTGTTTTTT	CASAHDGTSTNEKLFF
.	TRBV20-1	TRBD1	TRBJ1-4	TGCAGTGCCAGGACAGGATCAACTAATGAAAAACTGTTTTTT	CSARTGSTNEKLFF
once	TRBV28	TRBD1	TRBJ2-7	TGTGCCAGCAGTGACGCCGGGACAGGGTTTGACGAGCAGTACTTC	CASSDAGTGFDEQYF
few	TRBV5-5	.	TRBJ1-2	TGTGCCAGCAGCTTGGAGCACTATGGCTACACCTTC	CASSLEHYGYTF
few	TRBV3-1	.	TRBJ1-1	TGTGCCAGCAGCCAACTTGGGGCCGGCACTGAAGCTTTCTTT	CASSQLGAGTEAFF
few	TRBV11-2	TRBD1	TRBJ1-1	TGTGCCAGCAGCTTAGACCGGACAGGGGACGGGGGTTTCTTT	CASSLDRTGDGGFF
.	TRBV12-5	TRBD1	TRBJ1-2	TGTGCTAGTGGTTTGGGGACAGGAAAAAACTATGGCTACACCTTC	CASGLGTGKNYGYTF
once	TRBV29-1	.	TRBJ1-1	TGCAGCGTCGGCCCCGGGGTTGCGAACACTGAAGCTTTCTTT	CSVGPGVANTEAFF
many	TRBV29-1	.	TRBJ1-5	TGCAGCGTTGCAATATCAAGGGGCAATCAGCCCCAGCATTTT	CSVAISRGNQPQHF
.	TRBV21-1	.	TRBJ2-7	TGTGCCAGCAGCAAAATCCGTCAGGCGGGAGTTCCCTACGAGCAGTACTTC	CASSKIRQAGVPYEQYF
.	TRBV28	.	TRBJ2-7	TGTGCCAGCAGCCGACGGGACTTATCCTACGAGCAGTACTTC	CASSRRDLSYEQYF
.	TRBV12-3/TRBV12-4	TRBD2	TRBJ2-7	TGTGCCAGCAGTTTTGCTGCGACTAGCGGCTCCCTACACGAGCAGTACTTC	CASSFAATSGSLHEQYF
.	TRBV7-8	TRBD1	TRBJ2-5	TGTGCCAGCAGCTTTTTGGGAAAGGACAGGGCCTCGGAGACCCTGTACTTC	CASSFLGKDRASETLYF
.	TRBV20-1	.	TRBJ2-3	TGCAGTGCTAGTTCCCCAGACTATTATACGCAGTATTTT	CSASSPDYYTQYF
.	TRBV28	.	TRBJ2-1	TGTGCCAGCAGTCCGAACCCAGGCTACGACAATGAGCAGTTCTTC	CASSPNPGYDNEQFF
few	TRBV20-1	.	TRBJ1-1	TGCAGTGCACCGCCCCAGGGGTCCACTGAAGCTTTCTTT	CSAPPQGSTEAFF
.	TRBV18	.	TRBJ1-1	TGTGCCAGCTCACCTCAGAAGCTATCGAGGGGCACTGAAGCTTTCTTT	CASSPQKLSRGTEAFF
.	TRBV4-3	.	TRBJ2-3	TGCGCCAGCAGCCAAGATCCAGCGTCGGGTACGCAGTATTTT	CASSQDPASGTQYF
few	TRBV28	TRBD1	TRBJ1-1	TGTGCCAGCAGTATACAGGGGTTCACTGAAGCTTTCTTT	CASSIQGFTEAFF
few	TRBV3-1	.	TRBJ2-2	TGTGCCAGCAGCTCACGAGGACTCACCGGGGAGCTGTTTTTT	CASSSRGLTGELFF
many	TRBV7-9	.	TRBJ1-6	TGTGCCAGCAGCTTGATGGCTGACAATTCACCCCTCCACTTT	CASSLMADNSPLHF
.	TRBV28	.	TRBJ1-5	TGTGCCAGCAGTTACCGATGGGAGTATAGCAATCAGCCCCAGCATTTT	CASSYRWEYSNQPQHF
.	TRBV9	TRBD1	TRBJ1-2	TGTGCCAGCAGCGTAGGACAGGGTTATGGCTACACCTTC	CASSVGQGYGYTF
.	TRBV15	.	TRBJ1-3	TGTGCCACCAGCAAAGACGCAGGGGCAGGAAACACCATATATTTT	CATSKDAGAGNTIYF
.	TRBV19	.	TRBJ1-4	TGTGCCAGTAGTATTGTTGGTTCTTCAACTAATGAAAAACTGTTTTTT	CASSIVGSSTNEKLFF
.	TRBV5-1	TRBD1	TRBJ1-2	TGCGCCAGCAGCTTGGAAGGGGGCGCGTGGTATGGCTACACCTTC	CASSLEGGAWYGYTF
.	TRBV9	TRBD1	TRBJ1-5	TGTGCCAGCAGCGCAGGGGGCGTCCAGCCCCAGCATTTT	CASSAGGVQPQHF
.	TRBV10-3	.	TRBJ2-7	TGTGCCATCAGTGGCTTAGGATCCGGGACGGGGGCCTACGAGCAGTACTTC	CAISGLGSGTGAYEQYF
few	TRBV28	.	TRBJ1-3	TGTGCCAGCAGTGAATTTTCTGACACATCCCTCTCTGGAAACACCATATATTTT	CASSEFSDTSLSGNTIYF
.	TRBV12-3/TRBV12-4	.	TRBJ1-1	TGTGCCAGCAGTTTGAAGGGGGGCGGCACTGAAGCTTTCTTT	CASSLKGGGTEAFF
.	TRBV21-1	.	TRBJ2-1	TGTGCCAGCAGCACTCCGGGACTAGCGGACCGCTCCTACAATGAGCAGTTCTTC	CASSTPGLADRSYNEQFF
.	TRBV12-3/TRBV12-4	TRBD1	TRBJ1-5	TGTGCCAGCAGCCCTCAGGGGGGCATTGGCAATCAGCCCCAGCATTTT	CASSPQGGIGNQPQHF
.	TRBV29-1	TRBD2	TRBJ2-1	TGCAGCGTAGGGACTAGCGGGAGGGCCATCTACAATGAGCAGTTCTTC	CSVGTSGRAIYNEQFF
few	TRBV30	.	TRBJ1-6	TGTGCCCCTGTTCTGGACCTCTCACCCTGG	CAPVLDLSPW
.	TRBV15	TRBD2	TRBJ2-7	TGTGCCACCAGCACAGGGACTAGCGGGAACTACGAGCAGTACTTC	CATSTGTSGNYEQYF
few	TRBV20-1	.	TRBJ1-1	TGCAGTGCCCCGGGTCCGAACACTGAAGCTTTCTTT	CSAPGPNTEAFF
.	TRBV12-3/TRBV12-4	.	TRBJ2-1	TGTGCCAGCAGTTTAGGTTGGGACAAGAGAGCCTACAATGAGCAGTTCTTC	CASSLGWDKRAYNEQFF
.	TRBV12-3/TRBV12-4	TRBD2	TRBJ2-7	TGTGCCAGCAGAGGACTAGCGGGAGAATCCCCCTACGAGCAGTACTTC	CASRGLAGESPYEQYF
once	TRBV29-1	.	TRBJ2-5	TGCAGCGTTATTCCGTCACAAGAGACCCAGTACTTC	CSVIPSQETQYF
.	TRBV11-2	.	TRBJ1-2	TGTGCCAGCAGCTCGCCCAGGGTGGACACTAATGGCTACACCTTC	CASSSPRVDTNGYTF
few	TRBV27	.	TRBJ1-6	TGTGCCAGCAGTTTATCGATAAGGGGAGGGTTGAATTCACCCCTCCACTTT	CASSLSIRGGLNSPLHF
few	TRBV28	TRBD1	TRBJ1-2	TGTGCCAGCAGCCGCTATGGACAGGGTGATGGCTACACCTTC	CASSRYGQGDGYTF
.	TRBV25-1	.	TRBJ1-6	TGTGCCAGCAGTGAATCAGGACATACACCCCTCCACTTT	CASSESGHTPLHF